One sample yielded the 7 T cell receptor beta chains listed below, sequenced in a study of shared clonotypes between healthy human individuals. Measured with immunoSEQ multiplex PCR; TCRdb has only the in-frame clones, and not every one. Here the sample spans over a million clones, roughly 97% being singletons. The specimen sequenced was naive CD4+ T cells sorted from blood. Subset here: CD45RA+ positively selected. The receptors shown here come from a man aged 25-45 years in good health.

The V call is TRBV7-2, the J call TRBJ1-1; 10 bases fit TRBD1. Germline V gives CDR1 SGHTA, CDR2 FQGNSA. The CDR3 runs 16 residues. V shed 5 bases and J 1 base; nucleotides not matched to a gene: 7. Here the CDR3 DNA reads TGTGCCAGCAGCCTTCGGGACAGGGGATGGAACACTGAAGCTTTCTTT. Residues: CASSLRDRGWNTEAFF.

The chain couples TRBV7-9 to TRBJ1-3, with 7 bases lining up with TRBD1. The CDR3 is 17 amino acids. V dropped 4 bases and J dropped 4; count of bases not matched to a gene: 13. Germline CDR1 reads SEHNR; CDR2 reads FQNEAQ (reference sequence). CDR3 amino acids: CASSYAVQGTAGNTIYF. DNA of the CDR3: TGTGCCAGCAGCTACGCCGTACAGGGGACGGCCGGAAACACCATATATTTT.

This chain links TRBV19 with TRBJ1-4; D ambiguous. Germline lookup yields CDR1 LNHDA and CDR2 SQIVND (reference sequence). The CDR3 runs to 14 residues. The V and J ends lost 5 bases and 0 bases respectively, with 7 bases between them. The DNA of the CDR3 is TGTGCCAGTAGTCCGACTACAACTAATGAAAAACTGTTTTTT. Protein: CASSPTTTNEKLFF.

The chain is built from TRBV5-5 and TRBJ2-1; 9 bases are a match to TRBD2. J was trimmed by 10 bases and V by 0 bases; bases with no gene match: 11. The CDR3 contains 16 residues. Per germline, CDR1 SGHKS and CDR2 YYEKEE (reference sequence). This CDR3 is CASSLGGLAGLGEQFF. The CDR3 region has the DNA TGTGCCAGCAGCTTGGGAGGTCTAGCGGGGCTCGGGGAGCAGTTCTTC.

The chain links TRBV6-1 to TRBJ2-3, with 11 bases fitting TRBD2. The CDR3 runs to 15 residues. J gave up 6 bases and V 7 bases, and 9 bases lay outside the gene matches. Germline values: CDR1 MNHNS, CDR2 SASEGT. CDR3: CASNRLAGGMDTQYF. Here the CDR3 DNA reads TGTGCCAGCAACCGGCTAGCGGGGGGCATGGATACGCAGTATTTT.

The chain is built from TRBV7-9 and TRBJ2-7; TRBD1 is a possible D gene (5 bases). This CDR3 comprises 17 residues. Trimming cost V 3 bases and J 0 bases, with 18 bases left between them. In germline, CDR1 is SEHNR, CDR2 FQNEAQ (reference sequence). CDR3 region: CASSFFHRPDSSYEQYF. The CDR3 DNA reads TGTGCCAGCAGCTTTTTCCACCGACCTGACAGCTCCTACGAGCAGTACTTC.

The chain recombines TRBV2 with TRBJ2-2; the match to TRBD1 covers 8 bases. The CDR3 runs 20 residues. The V gene end was trimmed by 8 bases and the J gene end by 0 bases; junction bases not matched to a gene: 20. Per the germline V gene, CDR1 is SNHLY and CDR2 is FYNNEI. The DNA of the CDR3 is TGTGCCAGCGATACCCGGTGGACAGGGCGTGTGTTGTCGAACACCGGGGAGCTGTTTTTT. Its translation: CASDTRWTGRVLSNTGELFF.